Described below is a single TCR beta chain sequence and its context. Followed over time, Seattle patients had been enrolled while infection was active. These data are taken from a study of blood T cell repertoires in COVID-19. Study-wide background: From the United States, Italy and Spain came samples of acute and convalescent COVID-19. In each case, the material was cDNA or gDNA derived from T cells, B-cell-depleted T cells, or PBMCs.

Authors' processing steps: Nucleated cell number was recorded as an estimate derived from reference gene primer amplification. The method was immunoSEQ multiplex PCR; TCRdb's version includes in-frame clones alone and lacks a portion of them. D and trimming come from the DNA, and the V and J calls and clone size come from that table. The sample carries fewer than 450,000 clones, 88% recorded once. The CDR3 has 15 amino acids. V gave up 2 bases and J gave up 9 bases; unmatched junction bases: 10. The germline V gene has CDR1 SGHRS and CDR2 YFSETQ. The rearrangement uses TRBV5-1 and TRBJ2-1, with 8 bases fitting TRBD1. The material sequenced was peripheral blood. The source is a woman aged 50 to 60 with COVID-19, enrolled during active disease. Here the CDR3 reads CASSLLSGGFGEQFF. CDR3 coding DNA: TGCGCCAGCAGCTTACTATCAGGGGGCTTTGGTGAGCAGTTCTTC.